This TCR beta chain was profiled in a study of shared clonotypes between healthy human individuals. Overall study results and limits: Sampling used blood alone; tissue repertoires probably differ.

The CDR3 extends over 17 amino acids. The V gene lost 2 bases and the J gene lost 1 base, with 16 bases spanning the gap. Germline V gives CDR1 SGHRS, CDR2 YFSETQ. Sorted-subset replicate PCRs used about 190 ng of genomic DNA. This amount corresponded to 30,000 to 35,000 T cell genomes. Generated by immunoSEQ multiplex PCR, the TCRdb table keeps only in-frame clones and is missing some. Found here are roughly 2.5 million clones, approximately 94% of them singletons; the top ten hold around 0.14%. The sample holds one count of this clone. What it binds is not known. Material: naive CD4+ T cells sorted from blood. Specified subset: CD45RA+ positively selected. The rearrangement joins TRBV5-1 to TRBJ2-1; D could derive from TRBD1 or TRBD2 (6 bases each). The receptor comes from a man aged 18 to 29 in good health. This CDR3 reads CASSFSPGGISYNEQFF. The CDR3, as DNA: TGCGCCAGCAGCTTTTCGCCCGGGGGCATATCCTACAATGAGCAGTTCTTC.